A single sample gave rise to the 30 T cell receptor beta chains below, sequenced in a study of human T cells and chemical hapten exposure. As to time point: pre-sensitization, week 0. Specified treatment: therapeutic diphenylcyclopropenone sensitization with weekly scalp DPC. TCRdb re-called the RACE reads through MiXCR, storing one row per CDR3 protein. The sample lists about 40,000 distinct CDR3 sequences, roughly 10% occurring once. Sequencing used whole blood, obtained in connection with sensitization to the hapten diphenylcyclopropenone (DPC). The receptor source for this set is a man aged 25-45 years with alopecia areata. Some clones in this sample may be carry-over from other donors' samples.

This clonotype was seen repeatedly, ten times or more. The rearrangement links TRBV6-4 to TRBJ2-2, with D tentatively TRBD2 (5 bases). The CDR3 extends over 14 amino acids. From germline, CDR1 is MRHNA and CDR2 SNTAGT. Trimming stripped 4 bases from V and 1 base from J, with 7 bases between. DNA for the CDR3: TGTGCCAGCAGTGCCAGCGGGAACACCGGGGAGCTGTTTTTT. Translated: CASSASGNTGELFF.

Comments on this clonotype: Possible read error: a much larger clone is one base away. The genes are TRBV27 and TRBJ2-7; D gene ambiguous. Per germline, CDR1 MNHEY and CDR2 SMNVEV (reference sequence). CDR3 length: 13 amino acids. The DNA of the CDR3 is TGTGCCAACAGTCCTTTAGCTGGCTACGAGCAGTACGTC. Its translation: CANSPLAGYEQYV.

CDR3 DNA: TGCGCCAGCAGCTGGGGACCTTCGGGACCGGGGCGCACCGGGGAGCTGTTTTTT. The encoded protein is CASSWGPSGPGRTGELFF. The V and J genes are TRBV5-1 and TRBJ2-2; either TRBD1 or TRBD2 may fit D (5 bases each). V was shortened by 3 bases and J by 4 bases, with 22 bases between the two germline ends. Germline-derived CDR1 and CDR2 are SGHRS and YFSETQ. The CDR3 loop spans 18 amino acids.

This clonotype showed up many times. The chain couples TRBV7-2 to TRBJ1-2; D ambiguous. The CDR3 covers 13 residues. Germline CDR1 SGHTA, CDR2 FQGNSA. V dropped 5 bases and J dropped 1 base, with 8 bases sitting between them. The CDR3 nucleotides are TGTGCCAGCAGCCCTGAGATTAACTATGGCTACACCTTC. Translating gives CASSPEINYGYTF.

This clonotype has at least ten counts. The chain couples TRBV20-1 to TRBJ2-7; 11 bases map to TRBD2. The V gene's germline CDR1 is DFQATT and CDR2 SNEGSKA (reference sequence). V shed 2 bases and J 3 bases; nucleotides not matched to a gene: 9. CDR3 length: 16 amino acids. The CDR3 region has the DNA TGCAGTGCTAGACCAACCGGGACTAGCGGACTCTACGAGCAGTACGTC. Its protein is CSARPTGTSGLYEQYV.

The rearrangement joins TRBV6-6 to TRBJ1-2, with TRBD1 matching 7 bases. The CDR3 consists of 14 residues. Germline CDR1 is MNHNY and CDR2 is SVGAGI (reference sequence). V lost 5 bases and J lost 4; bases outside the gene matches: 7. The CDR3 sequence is CASSTPGQFYGYTF. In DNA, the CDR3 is TGTGCCAGCAGTACCCCGGGACAGTTCTATGGCTACACCTTC.

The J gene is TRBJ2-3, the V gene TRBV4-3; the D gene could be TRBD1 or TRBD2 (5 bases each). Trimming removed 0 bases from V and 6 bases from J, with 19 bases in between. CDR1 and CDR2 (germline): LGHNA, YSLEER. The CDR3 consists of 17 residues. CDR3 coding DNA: TGCGCCAGCAGCCAAGATACGGGGACCTTACCCGGGGATACGCAGTATTTT. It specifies CASSQDTGTLPGDTQYF.

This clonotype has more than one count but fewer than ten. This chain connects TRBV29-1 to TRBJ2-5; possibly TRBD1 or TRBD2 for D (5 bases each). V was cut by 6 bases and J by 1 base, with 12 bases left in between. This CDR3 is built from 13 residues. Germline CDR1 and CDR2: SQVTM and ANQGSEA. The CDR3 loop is CSVRQGAQETQYF. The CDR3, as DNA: TGCAGCGTCCGTCAGGGAGCCCAAGAGACCCAGTACTTC. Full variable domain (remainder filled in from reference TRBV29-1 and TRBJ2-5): SAVISQKPSRDICQRGTSLTIQCQVDSQVTMMFWYRQQPGQSLTLIATANQGSEATYESGFVIDKFPISRPNLTFSTLTVSNMSPEDSSIYLCSVRQGAQETQYFGPGTRLLVL.

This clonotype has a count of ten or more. CDR3 loop: CASSLVLQGSQAFF. CDR3 DNA sequence: TGTGCCAGCAGTTTAGTTTTACAGGGATCCCAAGCTTTCTTT. The chain recombines TRBV28 with TRBJ1-1; possibly TRBD1 for D (6 bases). The germline gives CDR1 MDHEN, CDR2 SYDVKM. V lost 2 bases and J lost 9, with 16 bases in between. The CDR3 covers 14 residues.

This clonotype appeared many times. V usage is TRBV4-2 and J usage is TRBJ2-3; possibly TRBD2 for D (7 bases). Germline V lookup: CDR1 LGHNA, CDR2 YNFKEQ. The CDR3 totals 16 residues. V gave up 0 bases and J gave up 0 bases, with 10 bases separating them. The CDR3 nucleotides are TGTGCCAGCAGCCAAGAATGGGGGGGCAGCACAGATACGCAGTATTTT. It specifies CASSQEWGGSTDTQYF.

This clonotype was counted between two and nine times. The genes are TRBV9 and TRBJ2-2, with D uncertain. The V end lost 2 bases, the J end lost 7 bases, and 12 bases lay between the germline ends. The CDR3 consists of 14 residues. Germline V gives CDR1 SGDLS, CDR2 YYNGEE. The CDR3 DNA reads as TGTGCCAGCAGCGTGGACCCTGCAATCGGGGAGCTGTTTTTT. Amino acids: CASSVDPAIGELFF.

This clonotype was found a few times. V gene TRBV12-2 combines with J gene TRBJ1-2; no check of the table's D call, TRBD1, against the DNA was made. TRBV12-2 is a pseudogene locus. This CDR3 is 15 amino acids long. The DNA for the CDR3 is TGTGCAAGTCGCTTAGAAGACAGGGGCCCAAGTGGCTACACCTTC. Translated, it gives CASRLEDRGPSGYTF.

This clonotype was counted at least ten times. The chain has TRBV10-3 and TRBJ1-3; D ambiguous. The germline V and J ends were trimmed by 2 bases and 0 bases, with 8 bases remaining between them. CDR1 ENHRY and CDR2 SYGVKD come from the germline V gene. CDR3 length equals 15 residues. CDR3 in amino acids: CAISEGESSGNTIYF. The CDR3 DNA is TGTGCCATCAGTGAGGGTGAGAGCTCTGGAAACACCATATATTTT.

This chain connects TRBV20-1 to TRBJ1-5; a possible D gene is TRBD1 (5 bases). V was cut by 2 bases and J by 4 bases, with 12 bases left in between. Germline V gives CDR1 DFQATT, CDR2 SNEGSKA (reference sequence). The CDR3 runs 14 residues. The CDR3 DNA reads TGCAGTGCTAGATCATTCAGGGAAAATCAGCCCCAGCATTTT. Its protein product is CSARSFRENQPQHF.

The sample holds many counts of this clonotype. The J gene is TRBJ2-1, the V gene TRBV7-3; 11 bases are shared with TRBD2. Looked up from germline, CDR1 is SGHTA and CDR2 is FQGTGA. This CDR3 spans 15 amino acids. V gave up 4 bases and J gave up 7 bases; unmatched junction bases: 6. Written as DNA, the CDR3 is TGTGCCAGCAGCTCTACTAGCGGGAGATGGAATGAGCAGTTCTTC. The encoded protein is CASSSTSGRWNEQFF.

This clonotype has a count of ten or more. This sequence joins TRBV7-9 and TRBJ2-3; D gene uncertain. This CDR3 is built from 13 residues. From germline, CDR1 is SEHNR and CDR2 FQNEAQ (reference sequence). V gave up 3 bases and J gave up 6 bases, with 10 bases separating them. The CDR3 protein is CASSFPRGDTQYF. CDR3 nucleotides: TGTGCCAGCAGCTTCCCACGTGGCGATACGCAGTATTTT.

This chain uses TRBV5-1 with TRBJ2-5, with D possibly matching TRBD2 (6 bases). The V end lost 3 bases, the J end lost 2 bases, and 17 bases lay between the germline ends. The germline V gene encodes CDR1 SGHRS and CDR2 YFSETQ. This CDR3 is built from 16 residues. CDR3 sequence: CASSWRDPRSQETQYF. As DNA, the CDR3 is TGCGCCAGCAGCTGGCGGGACCCAAGGTCACAAGAGACCCAGTACTTC.

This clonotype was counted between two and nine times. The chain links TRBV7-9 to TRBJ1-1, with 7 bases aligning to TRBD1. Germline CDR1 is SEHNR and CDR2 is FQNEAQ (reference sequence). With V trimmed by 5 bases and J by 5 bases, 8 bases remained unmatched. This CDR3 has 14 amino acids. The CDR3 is CASSPDRVTTEAFF. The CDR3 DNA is TGTGCCAGCAGCCCCGACAGGGTCACGACTGAAGCTTTCTTT. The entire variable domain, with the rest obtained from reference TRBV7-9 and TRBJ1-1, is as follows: DTGVSQNPRHKITKRGQNVTFRCDPISEHNRLYWYRQTLGQGPEFLTYFQNEAQLEKSRLLSDRFSAERPKGSFSTLEIQRTEQGDSAMYLCASSPDRVTTEAFFGQGTRLTVV.

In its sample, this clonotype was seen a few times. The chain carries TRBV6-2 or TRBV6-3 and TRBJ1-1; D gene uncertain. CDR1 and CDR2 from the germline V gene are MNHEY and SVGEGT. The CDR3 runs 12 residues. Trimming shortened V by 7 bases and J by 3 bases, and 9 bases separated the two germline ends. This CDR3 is CASNDDYTEAFF. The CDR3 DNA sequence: TGTGCCAGCAATGACGACTACACTGAAGCTTTCTTT.

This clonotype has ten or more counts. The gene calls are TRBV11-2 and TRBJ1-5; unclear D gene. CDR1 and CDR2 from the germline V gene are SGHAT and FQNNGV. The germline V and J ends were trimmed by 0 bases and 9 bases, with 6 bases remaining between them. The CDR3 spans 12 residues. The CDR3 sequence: CASSLDAGPQHF. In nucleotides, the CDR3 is TGTGCCAGCAGCTTAGATGCGGGGCCCCAGCATTTT.

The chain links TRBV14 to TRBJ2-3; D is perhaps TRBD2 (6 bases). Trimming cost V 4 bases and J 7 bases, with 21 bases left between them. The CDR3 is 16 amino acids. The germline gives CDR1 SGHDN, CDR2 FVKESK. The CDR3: CASSPRVGLGGNTQYF. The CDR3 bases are TGTGCCAGCAGCCCGCGCGTGGGACTCGGGGGAAATACGCAGTATTTT.

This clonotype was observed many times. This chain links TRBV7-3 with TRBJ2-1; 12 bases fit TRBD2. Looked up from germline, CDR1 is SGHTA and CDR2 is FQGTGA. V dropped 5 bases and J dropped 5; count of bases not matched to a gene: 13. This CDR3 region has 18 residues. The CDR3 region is CASSPVGRLAGVNNEQFF. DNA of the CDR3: TGTGCCAGCAGCCCCGTCGGGAGACTAGCGGGAGTAAACAATGAGCAGTTCTTC. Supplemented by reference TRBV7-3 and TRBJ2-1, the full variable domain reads GAGVSQTPSNKVTEKGKYVELRCDPISGHTALYWYRQSLGQGPEFLIYFQGTGAADDSGLPNDRFFAVRPEGSVSTLKIQRTERGDSAVYLCASSPVGRLAGVNNEQFFGPGTRLTVL.

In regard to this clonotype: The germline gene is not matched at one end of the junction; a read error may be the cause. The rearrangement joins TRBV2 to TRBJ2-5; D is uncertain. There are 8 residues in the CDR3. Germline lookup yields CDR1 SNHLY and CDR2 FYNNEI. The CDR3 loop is CASSPGSF. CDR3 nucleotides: TGTGCCAGCAGTCCCGGATCCTTC.

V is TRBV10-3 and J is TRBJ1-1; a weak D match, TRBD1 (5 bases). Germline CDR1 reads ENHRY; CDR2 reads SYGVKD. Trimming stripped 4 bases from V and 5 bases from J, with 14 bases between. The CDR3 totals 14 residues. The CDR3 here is CAISATGERTEAFF. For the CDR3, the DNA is TGTGCCATCAGTGCAACAGGTGAAAGGACTGAAGCTTTCTTT.

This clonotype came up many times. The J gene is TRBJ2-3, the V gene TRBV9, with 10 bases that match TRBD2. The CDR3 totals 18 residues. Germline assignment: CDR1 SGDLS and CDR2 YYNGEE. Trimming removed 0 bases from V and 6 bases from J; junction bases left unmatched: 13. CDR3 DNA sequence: TGTGCCAGCAGCGTAGTCCCAGCGGGAGGGCCCAGGTTGGATACGCAGTATTTT. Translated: CASSVVPAGGPRLDTQYF.

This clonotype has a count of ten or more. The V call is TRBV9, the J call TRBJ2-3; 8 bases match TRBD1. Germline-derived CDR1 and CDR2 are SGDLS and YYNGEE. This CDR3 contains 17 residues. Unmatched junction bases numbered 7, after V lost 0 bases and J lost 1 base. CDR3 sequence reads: CASSVAHRGVGTDTQYF. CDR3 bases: TGTGCCAGCAGCGTAGCCCACAGGGGGGTGGGCACAGATACGCAGTATTTT.

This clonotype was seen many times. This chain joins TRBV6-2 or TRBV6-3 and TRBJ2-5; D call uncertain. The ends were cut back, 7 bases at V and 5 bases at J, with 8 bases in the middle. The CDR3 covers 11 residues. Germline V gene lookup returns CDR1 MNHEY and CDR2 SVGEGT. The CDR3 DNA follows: TGTGCCAGCAAGACAACGGAGACCCAGTACTTC. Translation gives CASKTTETQYF.

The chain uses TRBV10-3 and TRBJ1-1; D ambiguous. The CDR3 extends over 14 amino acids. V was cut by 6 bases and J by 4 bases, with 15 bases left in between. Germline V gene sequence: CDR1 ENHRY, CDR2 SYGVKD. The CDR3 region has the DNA TGTGCCATCAGCCCCTTTGACACGGGCACTGAAGCTTTCTTT. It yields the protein CAISPFDTGTEAFF.

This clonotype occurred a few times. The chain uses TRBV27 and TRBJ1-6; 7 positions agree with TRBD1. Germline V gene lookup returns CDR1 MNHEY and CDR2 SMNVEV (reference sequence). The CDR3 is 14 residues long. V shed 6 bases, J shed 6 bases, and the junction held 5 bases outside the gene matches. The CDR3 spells CASRHRDSNSPLHF. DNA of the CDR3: TGTGCCAGCAGGCACCGGGACAGTAATTCACCCCTCCACTTT.

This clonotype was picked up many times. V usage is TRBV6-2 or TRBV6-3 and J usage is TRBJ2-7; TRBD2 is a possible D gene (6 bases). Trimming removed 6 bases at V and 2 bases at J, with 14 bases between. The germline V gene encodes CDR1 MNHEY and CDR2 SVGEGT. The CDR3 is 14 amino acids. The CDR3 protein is CASSHWDSPYEQYV. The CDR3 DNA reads TGTGCCAGCAGCCACTGGGACTCGCCCTACGAGCAGTACGTC.